This T cell receptor beta chain was sequenced for a study of human thymus T cells. Notes on this clone: Its antigen is not known.

Finnish infants who were healthy and having corrective surgery for congenital heart defects made up the donors. General study points: Biased V and J segment usage appeared in thymus and peripheral blood.

Libraries were prepared by immunoSEQ multiplex PCR; TCRdb keeps only in-frame clonotypes and omits some of them. The sample contains under 70,000 clones, roughly 94% of which appear only once. Trimming shortened V by 1 base and J by 0 bases, and 15 bases separated the two germline ends. This CDR3 has 17 amino acids. CDR1 is SGHRS and CDR2 is YFSETQ in the germline V gene. This chain links TRBV5-1 with TRBJ2-3, with D possibly TRBD1 on 5 matching bases. The origin of this receptor is a boy in the first two years of life with a congenital heart defect but otherwise immunologically healthy. Source material: blood. The DNA of the CDR3 is TGCGCCAGCAGCTTGCTTCCCACAGGACCAAGCACAGATACGCAGTATTTT. It yields the protein CASSLLPTGPSTDTQYF.